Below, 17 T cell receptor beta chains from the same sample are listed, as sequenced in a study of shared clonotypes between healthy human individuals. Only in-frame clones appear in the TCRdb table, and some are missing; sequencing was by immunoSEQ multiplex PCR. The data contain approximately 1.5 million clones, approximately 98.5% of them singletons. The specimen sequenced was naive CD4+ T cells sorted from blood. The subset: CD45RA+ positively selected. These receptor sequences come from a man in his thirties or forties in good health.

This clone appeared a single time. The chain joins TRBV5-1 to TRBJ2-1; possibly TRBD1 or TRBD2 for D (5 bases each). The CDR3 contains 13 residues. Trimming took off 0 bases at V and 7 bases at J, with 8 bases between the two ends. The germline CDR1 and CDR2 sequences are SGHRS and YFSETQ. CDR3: CASSLVGANEQFF. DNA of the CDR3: TGCGCCAGCAGCTTGGTCGGGGCTAATGAGCAGTTCTTC.

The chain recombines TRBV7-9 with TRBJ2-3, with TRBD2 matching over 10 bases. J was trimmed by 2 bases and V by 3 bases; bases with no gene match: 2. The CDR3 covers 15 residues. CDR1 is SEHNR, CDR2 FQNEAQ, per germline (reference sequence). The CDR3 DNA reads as TGTGCCAGCAGCTTCCTAGCGGGAGCCACAGATACGCAGTATTTT. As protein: CASSFLAGATDTQYF.

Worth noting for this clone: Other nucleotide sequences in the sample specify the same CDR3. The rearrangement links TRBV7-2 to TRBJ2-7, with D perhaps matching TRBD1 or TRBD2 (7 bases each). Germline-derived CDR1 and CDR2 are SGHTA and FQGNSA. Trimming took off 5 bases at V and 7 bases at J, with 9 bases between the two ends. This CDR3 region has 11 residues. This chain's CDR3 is CASSQGGEQYF. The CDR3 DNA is TGTGCCAGCAGCCAGGGGGGGGAGCAGTACTTC. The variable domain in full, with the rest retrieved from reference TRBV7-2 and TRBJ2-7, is GAGVSQSPSNKVTEKGKDVELRCDPISGHTALYWYRQSLGQGLEFLIYFQGNSAPDKSGLPSDRFSAERTGGSVSTLTIQRTQQEDSAVYLCASSQGGEQYFGPGTRLTVT.

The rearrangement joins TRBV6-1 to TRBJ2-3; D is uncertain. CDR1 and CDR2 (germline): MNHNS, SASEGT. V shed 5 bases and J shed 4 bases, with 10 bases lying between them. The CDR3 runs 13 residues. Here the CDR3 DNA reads TGTGCCAGCAGTACTATAGAGGCAGATACGCAGTATTTT. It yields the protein CASSTIEADTQYF.

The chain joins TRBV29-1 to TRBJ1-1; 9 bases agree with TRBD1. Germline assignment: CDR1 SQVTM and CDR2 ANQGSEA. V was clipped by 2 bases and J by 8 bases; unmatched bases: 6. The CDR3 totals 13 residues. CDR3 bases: TGCAGCGTTGAAAGACAGGGGGAGTCCGAAGCTTTCTTT. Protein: CSVERQGESEAFF.

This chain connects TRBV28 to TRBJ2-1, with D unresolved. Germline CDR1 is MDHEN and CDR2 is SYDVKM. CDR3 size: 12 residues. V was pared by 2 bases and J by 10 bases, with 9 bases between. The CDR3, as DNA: TGTGCCAGCAGTTTACGCGTTACGGAGCAGTTCTTC. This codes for CASSLRVTEQFF. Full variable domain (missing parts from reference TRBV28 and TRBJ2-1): DVKVTQSSRYLVKRTGEKVFLECVQDMDHENMFWYRQDPGLGLRLIYFSYDVKMKEKGDIPEGYSVSREKKERFSLILESASTNQTSMYLCASSLRVTEQFFGPGTRLTVL.

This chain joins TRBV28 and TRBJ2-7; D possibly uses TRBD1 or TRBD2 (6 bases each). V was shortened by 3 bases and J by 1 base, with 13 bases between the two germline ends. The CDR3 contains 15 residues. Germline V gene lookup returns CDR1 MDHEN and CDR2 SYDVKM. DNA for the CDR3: TGTGCCAGCAGTTTGACGGGGGCCACTTCCTACGAGCAGTACTTC. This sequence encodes CASSLTGATSYEQYF. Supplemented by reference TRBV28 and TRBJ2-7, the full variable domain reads DVKVTQSSRYLVKRTGEKVFLECVQDMDHENMFWYRQDPGLGLRLIYFSYDVKMKEKGDIPEGYSVSREKKERFSLILESASTNQTSMYLCASSLTGATSYEQYFGPGTRLTVT.

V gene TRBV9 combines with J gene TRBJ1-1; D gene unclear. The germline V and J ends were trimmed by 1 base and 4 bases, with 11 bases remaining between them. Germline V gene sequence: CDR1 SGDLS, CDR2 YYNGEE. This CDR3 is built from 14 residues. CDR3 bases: TGTGCCAGCAGCGTACGGGTCTCATCCACTGAAGCTTTCTTT. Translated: CASSVRVSSTEAFF.

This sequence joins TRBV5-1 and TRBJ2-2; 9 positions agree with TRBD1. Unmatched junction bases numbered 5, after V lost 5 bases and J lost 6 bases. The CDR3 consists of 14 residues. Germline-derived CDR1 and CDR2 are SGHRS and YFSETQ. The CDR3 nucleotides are TGCGCCAGCAGGCATGGACAGGGGTCCGGGGAGCTGTTTTTT. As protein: CASRHGQGSGELFF.

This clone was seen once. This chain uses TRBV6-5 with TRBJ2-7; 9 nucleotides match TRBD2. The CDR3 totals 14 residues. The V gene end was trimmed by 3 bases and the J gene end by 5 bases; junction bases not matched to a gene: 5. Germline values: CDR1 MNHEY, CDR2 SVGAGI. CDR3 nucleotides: TGTGCCAGCAGTTATCTAGCGGGATACCACGAGCAGTACTTC. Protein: CASSYLAGYHEQYF.

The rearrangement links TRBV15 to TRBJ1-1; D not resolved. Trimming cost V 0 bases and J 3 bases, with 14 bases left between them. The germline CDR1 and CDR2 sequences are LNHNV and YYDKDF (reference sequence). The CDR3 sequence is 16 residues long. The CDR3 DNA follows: TGTGCCACCAGCAGAGATTATAGGGTGGCGGACACTGAAGCTTTCTTT. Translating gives CATSRDYRVADTEAFF.

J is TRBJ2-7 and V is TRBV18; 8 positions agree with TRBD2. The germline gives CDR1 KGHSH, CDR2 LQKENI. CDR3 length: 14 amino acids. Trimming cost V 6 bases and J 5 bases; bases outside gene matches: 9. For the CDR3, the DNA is TGTGCCAGCTCTCTGCGGGAGGTGGGGAACGAGCAGTACTTC. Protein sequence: CASSLREVGNEQYF.

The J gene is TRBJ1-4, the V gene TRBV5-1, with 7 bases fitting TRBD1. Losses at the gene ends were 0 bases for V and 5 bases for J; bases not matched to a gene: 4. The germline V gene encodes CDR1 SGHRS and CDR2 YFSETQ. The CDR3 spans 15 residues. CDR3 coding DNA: TGCGCCAGCAGCTTGGGAACAGGGGCCAATGAAAAACTGTTTTTT. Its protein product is CASSLGTGANEKLFF.

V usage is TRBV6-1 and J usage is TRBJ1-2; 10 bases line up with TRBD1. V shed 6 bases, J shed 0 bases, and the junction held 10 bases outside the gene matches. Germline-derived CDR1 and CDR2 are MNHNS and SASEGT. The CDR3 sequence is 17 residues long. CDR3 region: CASREPGTGATNYGYTF. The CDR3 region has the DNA TGTGCCAGCAGGGAACCCGGGACAGGGGCTACTAACTATGGCTACACCTTC.

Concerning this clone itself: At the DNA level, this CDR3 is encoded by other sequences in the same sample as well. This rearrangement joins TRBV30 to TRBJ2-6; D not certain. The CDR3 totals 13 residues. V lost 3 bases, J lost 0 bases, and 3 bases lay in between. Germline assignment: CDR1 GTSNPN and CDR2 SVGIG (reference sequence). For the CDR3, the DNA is TGTGCCTGGAGGCTCTCTGGGGCCAACGTCCTGACTTTC. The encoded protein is CAWRLSGANVLTF.

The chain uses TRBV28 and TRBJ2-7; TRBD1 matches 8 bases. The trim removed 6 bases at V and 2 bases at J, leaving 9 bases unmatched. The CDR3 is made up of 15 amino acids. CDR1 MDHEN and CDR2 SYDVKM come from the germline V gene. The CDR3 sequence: CASSRDRRTTYEQYF. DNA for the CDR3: TGTGCCAGCAGCCGGGACAGGAGAACGACCTACGAGCAGTACTTC.

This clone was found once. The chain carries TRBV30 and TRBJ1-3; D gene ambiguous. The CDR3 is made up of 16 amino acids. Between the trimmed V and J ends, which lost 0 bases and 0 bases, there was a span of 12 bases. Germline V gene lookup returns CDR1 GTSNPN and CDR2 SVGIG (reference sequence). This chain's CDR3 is CAWSVRPDRSGNTIYF. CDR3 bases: TGTGCCTGGAGTGTACGTCCGGACCGCTCTGGAAACACCATATATTTT.